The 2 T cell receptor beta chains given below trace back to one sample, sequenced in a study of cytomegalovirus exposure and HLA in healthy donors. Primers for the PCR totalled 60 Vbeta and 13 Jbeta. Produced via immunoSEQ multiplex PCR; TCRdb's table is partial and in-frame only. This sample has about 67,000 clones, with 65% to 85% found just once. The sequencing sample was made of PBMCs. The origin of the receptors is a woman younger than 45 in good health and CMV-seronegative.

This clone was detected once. CDR3 DNA: TGTGCCAGCAGTTCCTACCGGGACAGGGGACGTGGCGAGCAGTACTTC. Its protein product is CASSSYRDRGRGEQYF. The chain carries TRBV6-5 and TRBJ2-7; TRBD1 aligns across 10 bases. This CDR3 is 16 amino acids long. With V trimmed by 4 bases and J by 6 bases, 12 bases remained unmatched. Per germline, CDR1 MNHEY and CDR2 SVGAGI.

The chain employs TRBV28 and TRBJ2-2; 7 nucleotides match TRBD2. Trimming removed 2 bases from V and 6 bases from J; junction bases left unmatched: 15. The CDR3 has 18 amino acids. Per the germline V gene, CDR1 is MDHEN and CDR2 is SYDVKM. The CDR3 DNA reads TGTGCCAGCAGTTTAGTCCCCGGCAGGCGGGGGAGTGCCGGGGAGCTGTTTTTT. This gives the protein CASSLVPGRRGSAGELFF.